Listed below are T cell receptor beta chains from one sample, sequenced in a study of blood T cell repertoires in COVID-19. The repertoire was sequenced with immunoSEQ multiplex PCR; TCRdb's copy has only in-frame clones and lacks some. The sample shows roughly 250,000 clones, around 87% of them seen only once. The sample comprised peripheral blood. Every receptor here comes from a woman between 45 and 65 years old with acute or convalescent COVID-19. Both conserved end residues are part of each CDR3. The D gene is left open where the match is weak. Expanded clones get a size class; other rows say once, few or many, or leave the size out.

TRBV28	NA	NA	TRBJ2-7	TGTGCCAGCAAAAGAGAGCCCCTCAACGAGCAGTACTTC	CASKREPLNEQYF
TRBV11-3	TRBD2	NA	TRBJ2-1	TGTGCCAGCAGCTCAGGACTAGCGGGAGTCATTGATGAGCAGTTCTTC	CASSSGLAGVIDEQFF
TRBV28	TRBD2	NA	TRBJ2-7	TGTGCCGGGTTGGGGCGGGGGGAGTACGAGCAGTACTTC	CAGLGRGEYEQYF
TRBV29-1	TRBD2	once	TRBJ2-1	TGCAGCGGTGTGACTAGCGGGAGTTACAATGAGCAGTTCTTC	CSGVTSGSYNEQFF
TRBV14	NA	NA	TRBJ2-1	TGTGCCAGCAGCCAAGATGCTGCGGGGTGGGGCAATGAGCAGTTCTTC	CASSQDAAGWGNEQFF
TRBV16	TRBD1	NA	TRBJ2-5	TGTGCCAGCAGTACGGGAAGGGGGCAGACCCAGTACTTC	CASSTGRGQTQYF
TRBV29-1	TRBD2	NA	TRBJ2-7	TGCAGCGTTTGGGTTAGCGGGGCCTACGAGCAGTACTTC	CSVWVSGAYEQYF
TRBV6-1	TRBD1	NA	TRBJ1-5	TGTGCCAGCAGTGAACGAACAGGGGGAAATCAGCCCCAGCATTTT	CASSERTGGNQPQHF
TRBV6-5	NA	few	TRBJ1-5	TGTGCCAGCAGTTCCTTGGGCGGGGGCGCCGGTCAGCCCCAGCATTTT	CASSSLGGGAGQPQHF
TRBV2	NA	NA	TRBJ2-1	TGTGCCAGCAGGACTTATTGGGGGCGGCAGTTCTTC	CASRTYWGRQFF
TRBV10-3	NA	once	TRBJ1-1	TGTGCCATCAGTGAGTCGACTCAACTGGGAGCGAACACTGAAGCTTTCTTT	CAISESTQLGANTEAFF
TRBV5-4	TRBD1	NA	TRBJ2-1	TGTGCCAGCAGCTTCCAGGGACAGGGGTACAATGAGCAGTTCTTC	CASSFQGQGYNEQFF
TRBV29-1	NA	NA	TRBJ2-3	TGCAGCGAATCTGGGGGGTGGCTTAGCACAGATACGCAGTATTTT	CSESGGWLSTDTQYF
TRBV6-2/TRBV6-3	NA	NA	TRBJ1-5	TGTGCCAGCAGTTACTTTAATTATAGGACAGAGTTCATTAGCAATCAGCCCCAGCATTTT	CASSYFNYRTEFISNQPQHF
TRBV27	TRBD1	once	TRBJ1-3	TGTGCCAGCAGTTTGCAGGGGGGCTCTGGAAACACCATATATTTT	CASSLQGGSGNTIYF
TRBV6-2/TRBV6-3	TRBD1	NA	TRBJ2-6	TGTGCCAGCAGTTACCTACTAACAGGGGGCGCCTCTGGGGCCAACGTCCTGACTTTC	CASSYLLTGGASGANVLTF